This TCR beta chain was recovered during a study of blood T cells in healthy people across ages (dated by TCRdb to the mid-2010s). Describing the broader study: In model experiments, template switching captured about one uniquely barcoded TCR beta cDNA molecule for every two T cells. To track age-related changes in TCR beta repertoire diversity, the study relied on deep sequencing normalized with unique cDNA molecular identifiers. The donors were split into four age groups: young (average about 15 years), middle-aged (39), aged (approximately 60) and long-lived (approximately 89). Donors of different ages were randomly distributed across sequencing lanes to avoid experimental bias. For two donors (one aged 18 to 30 and one aged 80 or older), the study analyzed two additional independent replicas of 1 million unique cDNA reads from the same blood draw.

Comment on this clonotype: The target of this receptor is not known. The sample holds no much larger clone one base away, and base qualities are not on file.

Findings and caveats that apply to the study as a whole: As age increased, observed TCR beta diversity per million T cells dropped in a roughly linear way, and a significant reduction was already evident by age 40. Since profiling was done on bulk unsorted PBMCs, naive and antigen-experienced compartments could not be conclusively compared. Total diversity estimates from one million sequenced T cells were considered lower bounds and underestimates. Compared with the aged group, the long-lived group had more naive CD4+ T cells, fewer expanded clones and increased TCR diversity, suggesting age selection. Because donor CMV infection status was unknown, age-related changes in expanded clonotypes were potentially confounded. The percentage of naive T cells measured by flow cytometry correlated strongly with observed TCR beta diversity.

V is reduced by 8 bases and J by 1 base, leaving a spacing of 11 bases between them. The germline V gene specifies SNHLY as CDR1 and FYNNEI as CDR2. The CDR3 runs 13 amino acids, cysteine and phenylalanine included. CDR3 DNA is the only sequence kept; it has 39 bases, read in frame from the first base. The library was obtained by 5' RACE. Sequencing used an Illumina HiSeq 2500. A second roughly 7 to 12 cycle PCR used a sample-barcoded 5' primer and a J-beta primer mix. Each TCR beta cDNA molecule received a unique molecular identifier from a template-switch 5' adaptor carrying 12 random nucleotides. Each sample yielded at least 3 million CDR3-containing paired-end reads. All of the RNA was converted into first-strand cDNA using the Mint cDNA synthesis kit, with a TRBC-specific oligonucleotide serving as the primer. After uracil-DNA glycosylase treatment, a first 18-cycle PCR used universal primers M1SS and BC2_uni_R on all cDNA. The source study handled its data this way. For normalization, 1 million high-quality reads, each with a distinct molecular identifier, were randomly selected from each sample. Reads with shared molecular identifiers were discarded instead of being binned into consensus sequences. CDR3 identification, clonotype clustering and error correction used MiTCR with a Q25 quality threshold and the strictest error-elimination algorithm. Lower-bound total TCR beta diversity was estimated with a nonparametric unseen species model using Euler transformation. TCRdb handled the public reads itself, with Q25 trimming in fastp and clone calling in MiXCR, and kept productive beta chains. CDR3 protein sequences are deduplicated, and each keeps its most common genes and DNA. It is TCRdb's table, rather than the study itself, that gives the V and J calls and clone size. The sample data list about 680,000 distinct CDR3 sequences, and around half of these were observed just once. Around a third of the sample goes to the ten largest clones.

Systemically healthy Caucasian individuals from Russia, some 38 in total and aged roughly 6 to 100 years, were included as donors. Around 10 milliliters of peripheral blood were collected from each donor into EDTA-treated Vacutainer tubes. Ficoll-Paque density-gradient centrifugation was used to isolate PBMCs, with at least 6.5 million per sample. Trizol reagent was used to extract total RNA from PBMCs, with at least 5 micrograms per sample. For every donor, flow cytometry on a PBMC aliquot measured the percentage of naive CD45RAhigh/CD27high T cells. The sequenced sample was blood. This sequence was found in a woman in her sixties in good health. In this chain, TRBV2 is recombined with TRBJ1-1, with no reliable assignment of the D segment. The DNA is TGTGCCAGCGGTTATAAGGAGAACACTGAAGCTTTCTTT. It codes for CASGYKENTEAFF.